The source of this T cell receptor beta chain is a study of T cells in Graves' hyperthyroidism and ophthalmopathy. This clonotype was recorded many times. Antigen: not known. Study-wide points: Most thyroid clonotypes expanded above 0.001 appeared in blood too.

Amplification of TCR beta CDR3 regions used RNA as the template. The study used the HTBI primer set for a first-round RT-PCR of the TCR CDR3. TCRdb ran MiXCR on the multiplex PCR reads and lists one entry per CDR3 protein. Of 460,000 or so distinct CDR3 sequences in the sample, under 15% were seen once. The CDR3 extends over 14 amino acids. Germline CDR1 and CDR2: SGHTA and FQGNSA. V lost 11 bases to trimming and J lost 5 bases, with 21 bases between them. No progression to ophthalmopathy during 18 months of follow-up defined stable disease. This clonotype was sampled from a woman under 30 with Graves' hyperthyroidism. The sample comprised blood. This sequence joins TRBV7-2 and TRBJ1-1; perhaps TRBD1 as D (6 bases). DNA for the CDR3: TGTGCCGCCGGACCGAGGGGGGGCGATACTGAAGCTTTCTTT. Translation: CAAGPRGGDTEAFF.